This entry describes one T cell receptor beta chain. The data derive from a study of blood T cell repertoires in COVID-19. Study details: In each case, the material was cDNA or gDNA derived from T cells, B-cell-depleted T cells, or PBMCs.

V gave up 3 bases and J gave up 7 bases, with 9 bases separating them. CDR3 length: 12 amino acids. Source study methods: Using reference gene primer amplification, nucleated cell counts were estimated. The assay was immunoSEQ multiplex PCR, and TCRdb's table has in-frame clones only and misses some. V, J and clone size were drawn from that table, and D and trimming were deduced from the DNA. The table has roughly 250,000 clones, less than 85% seen once. What was sequenced was peripheral blood. The chain recombines TRBV12-3 or TRBV12-4 with TRBJ1-1; perhaps TRBD1 as D (5 bases). The sequence derives from a woman of 80 years or more with active or convalescent COVID-19. The CDR3 region has the DNA TGTGCCAGCAGTTTCGACAGATTTGAAGCTTTCTTT. This encodes CASSFDRFEAFF.